These 25 T cell receptor beta chains came from one sample sequenced in a study of blood T cell repertoires in COVID-19. The repertoire was sequenced with immunoSEQ multiplex PCR; TCRdb's copy has only in-frame clones and lacks some. The table records under 200,000 clones, less than 90% of them present only once. Sequencing used PBMCs or T cells enriched from blood (not recorded which). The receptors were sampled from a woman aged 50 to 60 who had recovered from COVID-19.

The gene calls are TRBV5-1 and TRBJ1-6, with TRBD1 matching 9 bases. The germline V gene has CDR1 SGHRS and CDR2 YFSETQ. V shed 2 bases, J shed 5 bases, and the junction held 2 bases outside the gene matches. CDR3 length: 15 amino acids. CDR3 protein: CASSFGDRDNSPLHF. The CDR3 DNA sequence: TGCGCCAGCAGCTTTGGGGACAGGGATAATTCACCCCTCCACTTT.

CDR3 bases: TGTGCCAGCTCACAACAGACCGATACGCAGTATTTT. Encoded protein: CASSQQTDTQYF. This chain connects TRBV18 to TRBJ2-3; D remains unclear. Trimming cost V 4 bases and J 6 bases, with 8 bases left between them. The CDR3 consists of 12 residues. CDR1 and CDR2 from the germline V gene are KGHSH and LQKENI. Full variable domain (rest looked up from reference TRBV18 and TRBJ2-3): NAGVMQNPRHLVRRRGQEARLRCSPMKGHSHVYWYRQLPEEGLKFMVYLQKENIIDESGMPKERFSAEFPKEGPSILRIQQVVRGDSAAYFCASSQQTDTQYFGPGTRLTVL.

This clone was counted once. This rearrangement joins TRBV19 to TRBJ1-3; possible D gene TRBD1, 6 bases. Germline V lookup: CDR1 LNHDA, CDR2 SQIVND (reference sequence). The ends were cut back, 6 bases at V and 1 base at J, with 28 bases in the middle. The CDR3 consists of 20 residues. The CDR3 DNA reads as TGTGCCAGTAGCACATATATTCGCTCTTCTCCCGGGACATCTGGAAACACCATATATTTT. Its protein product is CASSTYIRSSPGTSGNTIYF.

This chain joins TRBV28 and TRBJ1-4; maybe TRBD1 (6 bases). V was trimmed by 3 bases and J by 4 bases, leaving 12 bases between them. CDR3 length: 15 amino acids. Per the germline V gene, CDR1 is MDHEN and CDR2 is SYDVKM. The CDR3 spells CASSFGGAGNEKLFF. As DNA, the CDR3 is TGTGCCAGCAGTTTTGGGGGGGCGGGTAATGAAAAACTGTTTTTT.

The CDR3 DNA reads TGCGCCAGCAGCTTCAGCGGGAGGGGTGATGAGCAGTTCTTC. Translation: CASSFSGRGDEQFF. The rearrangement uses TRBV5-1 and TRBJ2-1; 10 nucleotides line up with TRBD2. The CDR3 spans 14 residues. V gave up 2 bases and J gave up 8 bases; unmatched junction bases: 4. Germline V lookup: CDR1 SGHRS, CDR2 YFSETQ.

The chain recombines TRBV5-4 with TRBJ2-7, with 7 bases fitting TRBD1. CDR1 SGHNT and CDR2 YYREEE come from the germline V gene (reference sequence). CDR3 length equals 15 residues. The ends lost 5 bases at V and 3 bases at J; junction bases unmatched: 11. The chain's CDR3 is CASRRGSGQHYEQYF. The CDR3 DNA follows: TGTGCCAGCAGGCGTGGGTCGGGACAGCACTACGAGCAGTACTTC.

J is TRBJ1-3 and V is TRBV5-5; D remains unclear. The CDR3 is 14 amino acids. Germline loops: CDR1 SGHKS, CDR2 YYEKEE (reference sequence). Trimming cost V 0 bases and J 3 bases, with 7 bases left between them. The CDR3 here is CASSLVGGGNTIYF. The DNA of the CDR3 is TGTGCCAGCAGCTTGGTGGGAGGTGGAAACACCATATATTTT.

The rearrangement links TRBV11-3 to TRBJ2-1, with D unclear. CDR3 length: 17 amino acids. Deletions cut 0 bases from V and 0 bases from J, with 12 bases between. Per the germline V gene, CDR1 is SGHNT and CDR2 is YENEEA. The CDR3 DNA follows: TGTGCCAGCAGCTTAGAACGAAATCCGAGCTCCTACAATGAGCAGTTCTTC. It encodes CASSLERNPSSYNEQFF.

The chain couples TRBV25-1 to TRBJ1-3, with D unresolved. The CDR3 covers 15 residues. The germline V gene has CDR1 MGHDK and CDR2 SYGVNS. Between the trimmed V and J ends, which lost 3 bases and 0 bases, there was a span of 9 bases. For the CDR3, the DNA is TGTGCCAGCAGTGACTGGGGAGGCTCTGGAAACACCATATATTTT. It translates to CASSDWGGSGNTIYF.

The chain employs TRBV2 and TRBJ2-2; 7 bases are a match to TRBD2. The V gene end was trimmed by 1 base and the J gene end by 5 bases; junction bases not matched to a gene: 7. This CDR3 contains 16 residues. From germline, CDR1 is SNHLY and CDR2 FYNNEI. CDR3 loop: CASSEGAGAGTGELFF. The CDR3 DNA reads as TGTGCCAGCAGTGAAGGCGCGGGAGCTGGAACCGGGGAGCTGTTTTTT.

The chain combines TRBV2 with TRBJ2-4, with 8 bases identical to TRBD2. Germline V gene sequence: CDR1 SNHLY, CDR2 FYNNEI. The CDR3 runs 13 residues. Trimming at V came to 10 bases and at J to 2 bases, leaving 4 bases not matched to a gene. CDR3 DNA sequence: TGTGCCACGAGCGGGGGTCCCAAAAACATTCAGTACTTC. Amino acid sequence: CATSGGPKNIQYF.

The V gene is TRBV5-1, the J gene TRBJ1-1; 9 positions agree with TRBD1. CDR1 is SGHRS, CDR2 YFSETQ, per germline. V dropped 3 bases and J dropped 1; count of bases not matched to a gene: 10. This CDR3 is built from 17 residues. CDR3 sequence: CASSSGQGTTSNTEAFF. Written as DNA, the CDR3 is TGCGCCAGCAGCTCCGGACAGGGGACCACTTCGAACACTGAAGCTTTCTTT.

This chain connects TRBV25-1 to TRBJ2-1; D is perhaps TRBD2 (6 bases). Between the trimmed V and J ends, which lost 8 bases and 10 bases, there was a span of 18 bases. The V gene's germline CDR1 is MGHDK and CDR2 SYGVNS. The CDR3 is 13 residues long. CDR3 nucleotide sequence: TGTGCCAGCCTTCTTGGAGGGAGCGGAGAGCAGTTCTTC. Translating gives CASLLGGSGEQFF. The full variable domain, in which reference TRBV25-1 and TRBJ2-1 provide the parts outside the CDR3, is EADIYQTPRYLVIGTGKKITLECSQTMGHDKMYWYQQDPGMELHLIHYSYGVNSTEKGDLSSESTVSRIRTEHFPLTLESARPSHTSQYLCASLLGGSGEQFFGPGTRLTVL.

V and J are TRBV7-9 and TRBJ1-2; D remains ambiguous. The CDR3 is made up of 13 amino acids. The germline gives CDR1 SEHNR, CDR2 FQNEAQ (reference sequence). Trimming took 3 bases from V and 3 from J, leaving 8 bases between them. The CDR3 loop reads CASSLEAHYGYTF. CDR3 in DNA: TGTGCCAGCAGCTTGGAAGCGCACTATGGCTACACCTTC.

This rearrangement joins TRBV10-3 to TRBJ1-1, with no clear D. With 4 bases removed from V and 1 base from J, the gap between germline ends came to 16 bases. Germline V gives CDR1 ENHRY, CDR2 SYGVKD. The CDR3 spans 16 residues. The CDR3: CAISVSRQEENTEAFF. The DNA of the CDR3 is TGTGCCATCAGTGTATCTAGGCAGGAGGAGAACACTGAAGCTTTCTTT.

The V gene is TRBV9, the J gene TRBJ2-3, with 7 bases fitting TRBD1. The CDR3 extends over 13 amino acids. From germline, CDR1 is SGDLS and CDR2 YYNGEE. J lost 5 bases, V lost 3 bases, and 3 bases had no gene match. The CDR3, as DNA: TGTGCCAGCAGCGCGCACAGGGGAGATACGCAGTATTTT. It encodes CASSAHRGDTQYF.

CDR3 sequence: CASSFDRNEKLFF. The CDR3 coding sequence is TGTGCCAGTAGTTTCGACAGAAATGAAAAACTGTTTTTT. The gene calls are TRBV19 and TRBJ1-4, with D possibly being TRBD1 (5 bases). Between the trimmed V and J ends, which lost 5 bases and 5 bases, there was a span of 9 bases. Germline lookup yields CDR1 LNHDA and CDR2 SQIVND (reference sequence). CDR3 length: 13 residues.

The chain employs TRBV5-4 and TRBJ2-1, with TRBD2 identical over 10 bases. V lost 0 bases to trimming and J lost 4 bases; unmatched junction nucleotides: 4. The CDR3 length is 16 residues. Germline V gene sequence: CDR1 SGHNT, CDR2 YYREEE (reference sequence). CDR3 coding DNA: TGTGCCAGCAGCTTGGCTGGACTAGCGGAGTACAATGAGCAGTTCTTC. It is translated as CASSLAGLAEYNEQFF.

V is TRBV7-2 and J is TRBJ2-7; 10 bases are a match to TRBD2. This CDR3 spans 16 amino acids. J was trimmed by 5 bases and V by 5 bases; bases with no gene match: 12. Germline lookup yields CDR1 SGHTA and CDR2 FQGNSA. The CDR3 protein is CASSPTTSGMWDEQYF. CDR3 nucleotide sequence: TGTGCCAGCAGCCCAACTACTAGCGGGATGTGGGACGAGCAGTACTTC.

Written as DNA, the CDR3 is TGTGCCTGGTCGCTAGGAGGATCCTACGAGCAGTACTTC. Its protein is CAWSLGGSYEQYF. The genes are TRBV30 and TRBJ2-7, with a possible D match to TRBD2 (5 bases). CDR1 GTSNPN and CDR2 SVGIG come from the germline V gene (reference sequence). Trimming cost V 5 bases and J 1 base, with 12 bases left between them. The CDR3 sequence is 13 residues long.

CDR3 DNA sequence: TGTGCCAGCAGTAGGGGGTGGTATGAGCAGTTCTTC. This sequence encodes CASSRGWYEQFF. The rearrangement uses TRBV12-3 or TRBV12-4 and TRBJ2-1, with a possible D match to TRBD1 (6 bases). With 5 bases removed from V and 8 bases from J, the gap between germline ends came to 10 bases. This CDR3 comprises 12 residues.

The V call is TRBV11-2, the J call TRBJ2-1, with 7 bases lining up with TRBD1. The CDR3 extends over 15 amino acids. J gave up 5 bases and V 0 bases, and 4 bases lay outside the gene matches. The germline V gene has CDR1 SGHAT and CDR2 FQNNGV. The CDR3 sequence is CASSLEGGWDNEQFF. In DNA, the CDR3 is TGTGCCAGCAGCTTAGAAGGGGGCTGGGACAATGAGCAGTTCTTC.

The chain combines TRBV4-2 with TRBJ2-3; 9 bases align to TRBD2. V shed 1 base and J 6 bases; nucleotides not matched to a gene: 5. The CDR3 runs to 15 residues. Germline V gene sequence: CDR1 LGHNA, CDR2 YNFKEQ. The CDR3 nucleotides are TGTGCCAGCAGCCAAGCTAGCGGGAACGCCGATACGCAGTATTTT. This codes for CASSQASGNADTQYF.

The J gene is TRBJ1-1, the V gene TRBV10-1; perhaps TRBD1 as D (6 bases). Trimming removed 7 bases from V and 4 bases from J, with 13 bases in between. This CDR3 has 13 amino acids. Germline loops: CDR1 WNHNN, CDR2 SYGVQD (reference sequence). CDR3 nucleotides: TGCGCCAGCAATACAGGGATCGGCACTGAAGCTTTCTTT. Translated, it gives CASNTGIGTEAFF.

The V gene is TRBV30, the J gene TRBJ2-2; D may be TRBD1 (5 bases). CDR1 is GTSNPN and CDR2 is SVGIG in the germline V gene (reference sequence). CDR3 length equals 14 residues. V dropped 3 bases and J dropped 6 bases, with 14 bases sitting between them. The CDR3 region has the DNA TGTGCCTGGAGAGTGGCCAGGGCGGCCGGGGAGCTGTTTTTT. Translating gives CAWRVARAAGELFF.